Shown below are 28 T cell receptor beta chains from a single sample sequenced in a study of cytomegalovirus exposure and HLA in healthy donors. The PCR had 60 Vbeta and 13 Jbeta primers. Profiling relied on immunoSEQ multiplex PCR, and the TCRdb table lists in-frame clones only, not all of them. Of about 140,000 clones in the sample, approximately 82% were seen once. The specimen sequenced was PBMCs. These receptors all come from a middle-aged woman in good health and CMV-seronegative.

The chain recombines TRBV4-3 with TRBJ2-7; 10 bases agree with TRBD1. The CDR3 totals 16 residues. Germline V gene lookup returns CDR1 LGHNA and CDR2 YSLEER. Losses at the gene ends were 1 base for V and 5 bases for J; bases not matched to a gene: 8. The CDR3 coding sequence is TGCGCCAGCAGCCAAGGTCCGGGACAGGGGTTCAACGAGCAGTACTTC. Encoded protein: CASSQGPGQGFNEQYF.

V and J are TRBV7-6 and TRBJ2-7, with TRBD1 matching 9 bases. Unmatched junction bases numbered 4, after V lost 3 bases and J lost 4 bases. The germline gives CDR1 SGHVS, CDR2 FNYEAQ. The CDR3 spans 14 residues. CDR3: CASSFGTGPYEQYF. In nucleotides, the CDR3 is TGTGCCAGCAGCTTCGGGACAGGGCCTTACGAGCAGTACTTC.

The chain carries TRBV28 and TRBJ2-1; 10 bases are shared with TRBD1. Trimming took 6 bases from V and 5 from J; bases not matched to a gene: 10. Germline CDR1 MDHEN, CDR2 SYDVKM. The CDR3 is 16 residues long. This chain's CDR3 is CASSPLGTGAHNEQFF. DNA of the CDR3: TGTGCCAGCAGCCCCCTCGGGACAGGGGCCCACAATGAGCAGTTCTTC.

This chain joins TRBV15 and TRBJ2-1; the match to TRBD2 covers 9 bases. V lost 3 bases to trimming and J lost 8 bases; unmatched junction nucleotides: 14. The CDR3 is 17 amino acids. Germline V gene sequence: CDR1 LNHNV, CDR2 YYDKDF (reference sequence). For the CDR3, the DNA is TGTGCCACCAGCAGCGACTTGCCGGGACTAGCATCATATGAGCAGTTCTTC. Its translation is CATSSDLPGLASYEQFF. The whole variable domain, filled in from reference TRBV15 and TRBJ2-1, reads DAMVIQNPRYQVTQFGKPVTLSCSQTLNHNVMYWYQQKSSQAPKLLFHYYDKDFNNEADTPDNFQSRRPNTSFCFLDIRSPGLGDTAMYLCATSSDLPGLASYEQFFGPGTRLTVL.

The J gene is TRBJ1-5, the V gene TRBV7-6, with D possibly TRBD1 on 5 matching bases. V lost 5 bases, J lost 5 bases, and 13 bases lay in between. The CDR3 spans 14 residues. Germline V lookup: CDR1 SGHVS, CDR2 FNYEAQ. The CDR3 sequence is CASSPSEGYQPQHF. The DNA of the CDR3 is TGTGCCAGCAGCCCCTCGGAGGGGTATCAGCCCCAGCATTTT.

The CDR3 DNA follows: TGTGCCAGCAGCCAAGAGCCAGGAGGGTTGGAGACCCAGTACTTC. Amino acids: CASSQEPGGLETQYF. The V gene is TRBV4-2, the J gene TRBJ2-5, with D perhaps matching TRBD2 (6 bases). The V gene lost 0 bases and the J gene lost 5 bases, with 13 bases spanning the gap. Germline values: CDR1 LGHNA, CDR2 YNFKEQ. This CDR3 has 15 residues.

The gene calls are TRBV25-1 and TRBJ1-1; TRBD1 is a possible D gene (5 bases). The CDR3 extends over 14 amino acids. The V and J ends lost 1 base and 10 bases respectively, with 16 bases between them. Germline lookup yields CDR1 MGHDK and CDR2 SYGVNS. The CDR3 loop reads CASSESPGYDGAFF. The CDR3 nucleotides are TGTGCCAGCAGTGAATCCCCAGGGTATGACGGAGCTTTCTTT. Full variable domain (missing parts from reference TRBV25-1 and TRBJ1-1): EADIYQTPRYLVIGTGKKITLECSQTMGHDKMYWYQQDPGMELHLIHYSYGVNSTEKGDLSSESTVSRIRTEHFPLTLESARPSHTSQYLCASSESPGYDGAFFGQGTRLTVV.

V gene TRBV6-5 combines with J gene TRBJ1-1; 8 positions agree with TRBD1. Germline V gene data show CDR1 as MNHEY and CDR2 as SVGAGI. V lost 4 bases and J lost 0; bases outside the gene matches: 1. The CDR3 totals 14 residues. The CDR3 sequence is CASSLQGVNTEAFF. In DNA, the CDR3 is TGTGCCAGCAGTTTACAGGGGGTGAACACTGAAGCTTTCTTT.

DNA for the CDR3: TGCAGCGTTGACTCGCGGTTATCCTACAATGAGCAGTTCTTC. This sequence encodes CSVDSRLSYNEQFF. The chain joins TRBV29-1 to TRBJ2-1; D unclear. Germline V gives CDR1 SQVTM, CDR2 ANQGSEA. V was cut by 3 bases and J by 1 base, with 10 bases left in between. There are 14 residues in the CDR3.

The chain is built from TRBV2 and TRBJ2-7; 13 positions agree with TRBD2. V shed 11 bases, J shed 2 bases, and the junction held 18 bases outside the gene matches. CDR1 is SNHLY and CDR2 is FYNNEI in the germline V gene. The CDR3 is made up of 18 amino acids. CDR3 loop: CASSGWTSGSRNPYEQYF. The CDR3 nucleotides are TGTGCCTCGTCAGGGTGGACTAGCGGGAGCCGCAACCCCTACGAGCAGTACTTC.

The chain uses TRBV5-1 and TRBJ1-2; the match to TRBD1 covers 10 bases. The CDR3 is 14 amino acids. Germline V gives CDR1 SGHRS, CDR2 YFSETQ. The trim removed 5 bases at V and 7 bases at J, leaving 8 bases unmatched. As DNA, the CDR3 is TGCGCCAGCAGTCCGGACAGGGGGAATGCTGGCTACACCTTC. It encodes CASSPDRGNAGYTF.

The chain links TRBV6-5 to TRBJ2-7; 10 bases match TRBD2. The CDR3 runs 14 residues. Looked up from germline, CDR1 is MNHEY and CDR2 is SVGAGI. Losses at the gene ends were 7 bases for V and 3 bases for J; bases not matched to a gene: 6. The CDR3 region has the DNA TGTGCCAGCACGAGGACTAGCGGCCTCTACGAGCAGTACTTC. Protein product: CASTRTSGLYEQYF.

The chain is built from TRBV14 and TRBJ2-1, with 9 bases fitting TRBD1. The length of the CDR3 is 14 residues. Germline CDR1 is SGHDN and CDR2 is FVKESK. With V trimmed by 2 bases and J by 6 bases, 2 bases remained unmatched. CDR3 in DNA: TGTGCCAGCAGCCAATACAGGGGGCTCAATGAGCAGTTCTTC. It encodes CASSQYRGLNEQFF.

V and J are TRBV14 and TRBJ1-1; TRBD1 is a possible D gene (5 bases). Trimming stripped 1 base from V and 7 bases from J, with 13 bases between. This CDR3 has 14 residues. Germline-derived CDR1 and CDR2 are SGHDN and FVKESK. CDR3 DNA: TGTGCCAGCAGCCAAGGGCGGGGGATCCTTGAAGCTTTCTTT. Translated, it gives CASSQGRGILEAFF. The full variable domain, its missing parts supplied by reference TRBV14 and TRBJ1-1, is EAGVTQFPSHSVIEKGQTVTLRCDPISGHDNLYWYRRVMGKEIKFLLHFVKESKQDESGMPNNRFLAERTGGTYSTLKVQPAELEDSGVYFCASSQGRGILEAFFGQGTRLTVV.

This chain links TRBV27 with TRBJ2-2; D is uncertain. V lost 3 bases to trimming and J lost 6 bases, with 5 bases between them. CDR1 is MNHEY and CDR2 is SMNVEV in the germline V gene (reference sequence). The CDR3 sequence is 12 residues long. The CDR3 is CASSFTAGELFF. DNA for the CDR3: TGTGCCAGCAGTTTTACGGCCGGGGAGCTGTTTTTT.

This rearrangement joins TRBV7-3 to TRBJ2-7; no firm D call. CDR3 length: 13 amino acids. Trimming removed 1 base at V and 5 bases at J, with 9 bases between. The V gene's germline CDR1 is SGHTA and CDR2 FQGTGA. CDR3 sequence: CASSLRGTHEQYF. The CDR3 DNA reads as TGTGCCAGCAGCTTAAGAGGTACCCACGAGCAGTACTTC. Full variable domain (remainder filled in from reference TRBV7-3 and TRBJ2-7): GAGVSQTPSNKVTEKGKYVELRCDPISGHTALYWYRQSLGQGPEFLIYFQGTGAADDSGLPNDRFFAVRPEGSVSTLKIQRTERGDSAVYLCASSLRGTHEQYFGPGTRLTVT.

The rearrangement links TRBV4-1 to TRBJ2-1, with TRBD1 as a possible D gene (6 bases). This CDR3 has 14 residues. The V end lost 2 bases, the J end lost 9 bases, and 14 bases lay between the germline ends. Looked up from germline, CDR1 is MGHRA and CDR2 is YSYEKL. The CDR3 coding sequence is TGCGCCAGCAGCCAACAGACAGGTATGGGTGAGCAGTTCTTC. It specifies CASSQQTGMGEQFF.

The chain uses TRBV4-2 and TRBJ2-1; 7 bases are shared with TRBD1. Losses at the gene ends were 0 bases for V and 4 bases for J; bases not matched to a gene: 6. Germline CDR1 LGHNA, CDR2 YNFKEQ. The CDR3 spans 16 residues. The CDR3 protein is CASSQDGTVVYNEQFF. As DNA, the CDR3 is TGTGCCAGCAGCCAAGATGGGACAGTCGTATACAATGAGCAGTTCTTC.

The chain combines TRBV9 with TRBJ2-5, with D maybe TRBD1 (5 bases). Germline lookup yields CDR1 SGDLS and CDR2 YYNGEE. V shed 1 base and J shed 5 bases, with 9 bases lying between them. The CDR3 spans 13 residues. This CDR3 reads CASSVIGAETQYF. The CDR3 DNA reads TGTGCCAGCAGCGTAATAGGGGCGGAGACCCAGTACTTC.

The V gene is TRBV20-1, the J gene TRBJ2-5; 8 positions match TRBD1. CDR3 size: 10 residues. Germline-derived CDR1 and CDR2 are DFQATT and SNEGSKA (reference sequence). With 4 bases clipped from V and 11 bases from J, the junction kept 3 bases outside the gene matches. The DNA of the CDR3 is TGCAGTGCTAAGACAGGGGAGCAGTACTTC. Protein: CSAKTGEQYF.

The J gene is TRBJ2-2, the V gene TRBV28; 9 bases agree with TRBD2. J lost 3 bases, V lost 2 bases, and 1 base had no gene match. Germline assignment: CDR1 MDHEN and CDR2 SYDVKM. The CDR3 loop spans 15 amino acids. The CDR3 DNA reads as TGTGCCAGCAGTTTACTAGCGGGATACACCGGGGAGCTGTTTTTT. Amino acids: CASSLLAGYTGELFF.

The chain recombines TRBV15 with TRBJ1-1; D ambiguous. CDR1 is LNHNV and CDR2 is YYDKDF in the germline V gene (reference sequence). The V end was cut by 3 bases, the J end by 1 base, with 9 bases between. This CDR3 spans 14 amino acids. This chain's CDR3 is CATSRRQANTEAFF. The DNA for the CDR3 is TGTGCCACCAGCAGGCGTCAGGCGAACACTGAAGCTTTCTTT.

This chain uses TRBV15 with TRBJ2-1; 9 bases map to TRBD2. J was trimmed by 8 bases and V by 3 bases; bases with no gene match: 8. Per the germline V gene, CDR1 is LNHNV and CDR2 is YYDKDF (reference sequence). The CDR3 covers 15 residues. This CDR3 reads CATSSLAGSRDEQFF. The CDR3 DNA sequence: TGTGCCACCAGCAGTCTAGCGGGATCTCGCGATGAGCAGTTCTTC.

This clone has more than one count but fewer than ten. Written as DNA, the CDR3 is TGTGCCAGCAGCGTAGGCGGGAGCACTGAAGCTTTCTTT. As protein: CASSVGGSTEAFF. The rearrangement joins TRBV9 to TRBJ1-1; no clear D gene. Germline V CDR1 and CDR2: SGDLS, YYNGEE. This CDR3 region has 13 residues. Deletions cut 0 bases from V and 4 bases from J, with 7 bases between.

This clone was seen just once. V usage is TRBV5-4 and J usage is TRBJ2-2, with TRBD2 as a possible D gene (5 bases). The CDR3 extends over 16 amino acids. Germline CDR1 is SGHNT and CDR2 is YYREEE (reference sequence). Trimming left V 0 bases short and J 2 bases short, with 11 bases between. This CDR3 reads CASSLAATTNTGELFF. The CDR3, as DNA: TGTGCCAGCAGCTTGGCCGCGACTACCAACACCGGGGAGCTGTTTTTT.

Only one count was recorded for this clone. The CDR3 DNA sequence: TGTGCCAGCAGCTTCTCGGTTGATTATACGCAGTATTTT. Protein product: CASSFSVDYTQYF. The chain couples TRBV7-9 to TRBJ2-3, with D uncertain. CDR1 SEHNR and CDR2 FQNEAQ come from the germline V gene (reference sequence). This CDR3 is built from 13 residues. V lost 3 bases, J lost 7 bases, and 11 bases lay in between.

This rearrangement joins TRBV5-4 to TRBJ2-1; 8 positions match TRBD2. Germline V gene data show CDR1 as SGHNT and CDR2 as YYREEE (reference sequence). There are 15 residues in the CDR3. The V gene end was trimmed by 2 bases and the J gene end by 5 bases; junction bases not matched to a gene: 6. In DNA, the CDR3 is TGTGCCAGCAGCTTCGGCGGGAGGCTAGACAATGAGCAGTTCTTC. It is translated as CASSFGGRLDNEQFF.

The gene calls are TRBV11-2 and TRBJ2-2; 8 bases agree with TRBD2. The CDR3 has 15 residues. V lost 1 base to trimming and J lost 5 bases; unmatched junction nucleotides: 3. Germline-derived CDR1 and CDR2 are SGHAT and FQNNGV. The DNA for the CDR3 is TGTGCCAGCAGCTTAGTACGGGAGGGGACCGGGGAGCTGTTTTTT. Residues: CASSLVREGTGELFF.